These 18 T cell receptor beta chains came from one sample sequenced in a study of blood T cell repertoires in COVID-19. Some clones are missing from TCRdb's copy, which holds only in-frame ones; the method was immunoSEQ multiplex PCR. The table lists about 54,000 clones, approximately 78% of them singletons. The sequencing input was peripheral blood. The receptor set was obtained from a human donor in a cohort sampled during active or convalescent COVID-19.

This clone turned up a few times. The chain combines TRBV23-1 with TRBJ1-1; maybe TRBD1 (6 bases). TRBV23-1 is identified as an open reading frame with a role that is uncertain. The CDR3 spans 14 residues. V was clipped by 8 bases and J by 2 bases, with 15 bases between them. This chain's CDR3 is CASVQDSPNTEAFF. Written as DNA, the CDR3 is TGCGCCAGCGTACAGGACAGCCCTAACACTGAAGCTTTCTTT.

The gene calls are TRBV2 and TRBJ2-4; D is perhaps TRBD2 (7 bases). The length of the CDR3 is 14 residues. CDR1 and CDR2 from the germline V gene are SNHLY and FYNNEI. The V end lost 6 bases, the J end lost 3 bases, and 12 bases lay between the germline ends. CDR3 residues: CASRGGRGKNIQYF. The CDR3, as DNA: TGTGCCAGCAGGGGGGGGCGGGGCAAAAACATTCAGTACTTC.

CDR3 protein: CSVEDQAGSNTGELFF. The CDR3 DNA sequence: TGCAGCGTTGAAGATCAAGCAGGGTCGAACACCGGGGAGCTGTTTTTT. V and J are TRBV29-1 and TRBJ2-2; D might be TRBD1 (5 bases). The CDR3 contains 16 residues. Germline CDR1 reads SQVTM; CDR2 reads ANQGSEA. The V end lost 0 bases, the J end lost 0 bases, and 11 bases lay between the germline ends.

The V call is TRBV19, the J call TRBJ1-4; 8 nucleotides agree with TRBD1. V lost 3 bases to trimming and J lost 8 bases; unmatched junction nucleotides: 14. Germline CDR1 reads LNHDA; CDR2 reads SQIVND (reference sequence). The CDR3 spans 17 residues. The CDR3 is CASSIWTGPLPNEKLFF. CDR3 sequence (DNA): TGTGCCAGTAGTATCTGGACAGGGCCACTACCGAACGAAAAACTGTTTTTT.

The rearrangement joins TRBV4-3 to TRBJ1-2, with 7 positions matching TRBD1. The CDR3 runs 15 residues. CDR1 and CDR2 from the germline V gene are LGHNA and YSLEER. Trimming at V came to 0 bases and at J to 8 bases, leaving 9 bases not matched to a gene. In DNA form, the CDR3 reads TGCGCCAGCAGCCAAGATTTTCGACAGGGCAGGGGCTACACCTTC. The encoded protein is CASSQDFRQGRGYTF.

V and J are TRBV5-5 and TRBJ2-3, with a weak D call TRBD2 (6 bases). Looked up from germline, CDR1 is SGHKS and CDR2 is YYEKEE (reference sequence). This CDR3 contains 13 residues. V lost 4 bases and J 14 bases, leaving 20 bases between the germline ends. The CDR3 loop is CASSGRRVNFGYF. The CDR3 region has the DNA TGTGCCAGCAGCGGGAGGAGGGTAAACTTCGGGTATTTT.

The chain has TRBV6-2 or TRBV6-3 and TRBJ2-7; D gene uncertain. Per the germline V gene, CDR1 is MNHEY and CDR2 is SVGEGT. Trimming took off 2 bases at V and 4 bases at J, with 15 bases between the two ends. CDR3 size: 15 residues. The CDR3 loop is CASSYGDTILYEQYF. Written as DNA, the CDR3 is TGTGCCAGCAGTTACGGCGACACGATTTTGTACGAGCAGTACTTC.

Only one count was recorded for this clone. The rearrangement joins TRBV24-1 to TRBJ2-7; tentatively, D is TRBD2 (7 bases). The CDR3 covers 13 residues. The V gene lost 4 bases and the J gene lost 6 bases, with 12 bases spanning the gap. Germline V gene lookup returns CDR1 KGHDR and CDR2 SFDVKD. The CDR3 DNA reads TGTGCCACCAGTGACGGGGGGCGAGGCGAGCAGTACTTC. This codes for CATSDGGRGEQYF.

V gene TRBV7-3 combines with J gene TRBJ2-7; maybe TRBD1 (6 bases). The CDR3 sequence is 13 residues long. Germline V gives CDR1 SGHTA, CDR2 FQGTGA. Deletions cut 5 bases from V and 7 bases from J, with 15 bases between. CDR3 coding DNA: TGTGCCAGCAGCCCAGGGGCGGGTGGAGAGCAGTACTTC. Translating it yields CASSPGAGGEQYF.

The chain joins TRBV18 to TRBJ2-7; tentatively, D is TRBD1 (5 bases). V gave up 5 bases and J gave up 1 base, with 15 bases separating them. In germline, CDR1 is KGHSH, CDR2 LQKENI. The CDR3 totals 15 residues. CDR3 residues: CASSETDGQSYEQYF. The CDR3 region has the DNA TGTGCCAGCTCAGAAACGGACGGACAATCCTACGAGCAGTACTTC.

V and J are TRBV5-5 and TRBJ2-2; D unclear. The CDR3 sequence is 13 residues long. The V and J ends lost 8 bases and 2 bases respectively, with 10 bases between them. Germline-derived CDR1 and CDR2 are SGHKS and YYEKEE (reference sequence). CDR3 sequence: CASAAVNTGELFF. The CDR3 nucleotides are TGTGCCAGTGCGGCTGTCAACACCGGGGAGCTGTTTTTT. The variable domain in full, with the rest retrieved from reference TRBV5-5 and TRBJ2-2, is DAGVTQSPTHLIKTRGQQVTLRCSPISGHKSVSWYQQVLGQGPQFIFQYYEKEERGRGNFPDRFSARQFPNYSSELNVNALLLGDSALYLCASAAVNTGELFFGEGSRLTVL.

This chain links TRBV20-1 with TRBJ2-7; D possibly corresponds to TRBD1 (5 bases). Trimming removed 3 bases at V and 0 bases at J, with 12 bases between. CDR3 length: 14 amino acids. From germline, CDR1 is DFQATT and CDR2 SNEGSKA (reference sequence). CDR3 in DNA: TGCAGTGCTAGTCTAGGACATTCCTCCTACGAGCAGTACTTC. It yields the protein CSASLGHSSYEQYF.

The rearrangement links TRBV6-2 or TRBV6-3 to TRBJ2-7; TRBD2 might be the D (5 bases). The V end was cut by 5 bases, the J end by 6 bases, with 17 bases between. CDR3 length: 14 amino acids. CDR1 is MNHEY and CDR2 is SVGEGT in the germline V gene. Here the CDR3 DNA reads TGTGCCAGCAGTCGCCCCGGACTGAATGGCGAGCAGTACTTC. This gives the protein CASSRPGLNGEQYF.

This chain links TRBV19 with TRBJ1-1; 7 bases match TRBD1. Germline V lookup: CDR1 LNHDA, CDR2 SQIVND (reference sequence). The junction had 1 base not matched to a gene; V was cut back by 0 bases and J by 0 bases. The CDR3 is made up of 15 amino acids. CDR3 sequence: CASSIDGQVNTEAFF. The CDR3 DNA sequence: TGTGCCAGTAGTATAGATGGACAGGTGAACACTGAAGCTTTCTTT.

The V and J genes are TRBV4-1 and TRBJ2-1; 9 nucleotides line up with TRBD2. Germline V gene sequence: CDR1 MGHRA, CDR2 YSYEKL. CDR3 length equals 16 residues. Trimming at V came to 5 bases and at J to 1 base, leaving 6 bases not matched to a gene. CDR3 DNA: TGCGCCAGCAGCGGGAGCGGGGGGCGATCCTACAATGAGCAGTTCTTC. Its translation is CASSGSGGRSYNEQFF.

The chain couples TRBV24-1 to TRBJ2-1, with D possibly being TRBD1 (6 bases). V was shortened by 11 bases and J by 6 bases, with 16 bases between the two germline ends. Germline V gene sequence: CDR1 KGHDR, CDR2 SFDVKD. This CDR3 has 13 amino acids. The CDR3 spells CASQGSSSNEQFF. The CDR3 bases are TGTGCCAGTCAGGGGAGTAGTTCCAATGAGCAGTTCTTC.

The CDR3 DNA follows: TGCAGTGCTAGTGAACAGCAAGACACTGAAGCTTTCTTT. Translating gives CSASEQQDTEAFF. This chain links TRBV20-1 with TRBJ1-1; D gene uncertain. Germline V lookup: CDR1 DFQATT, CDR2 SNEGSKA (reference sequence). Trimming took 3 bases from V and 3 from J, leaving 11 bases between them. The CDR3 totals 13 residues.

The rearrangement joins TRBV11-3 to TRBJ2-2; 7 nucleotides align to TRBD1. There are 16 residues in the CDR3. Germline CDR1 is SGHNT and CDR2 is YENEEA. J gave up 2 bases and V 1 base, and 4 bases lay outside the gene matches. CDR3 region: CASSLGWDSNTGELFF. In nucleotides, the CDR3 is TGTGCCAGCAGCTTAGGGTGGGACAGCAACACCGGGGAGCTGTTTTTT.